Listed here are 29 T cell receptor beta chains from one sample, sequenced in a study of cytomegalovirus exposure and HLA in healthy donors. The PCR used 60 Vbeta and 13 Jbeta primers. Profiled with immunoSEQ multiplex PCR; TCRdb holds only in-frame clones, not every one. Of around 94,000 clones in the sample, approximately 64% were seen once. The sample comprised PBMCs. The receptor source for this set is a human donor in good health.

The V and J genes are TRBV4-2 and TRBJ2-1, with 12 bases fitting TRBD2. The CDR3 is made up of 18 amino acids. After removal of 1 base from V and 0 bases from J, the junction contained 4 bases not matched to a gene. Germline V gene data show CDR1 as LGHNA and CDR2 as YNFKEQ. DNA of the CDR3: TGTGCCAGCAGCCAAGGGGCTAGCGGGAGGGGCTCCTACAATGAGCAGTTCTTC. This gives the protein CASSQGASGRGSYNEQFF.

V and J are TRBV7-9 and TRBJ1-1; D call uncertain. The V gene lost 5 bases and the J gene lost 4 bases, with 23 bases spanning the gap. CDR1 and CDR2 (germline): SEHNR, FQNEAQ (reference sequence). The CDR3 has 17 residues. Here the CDR3 DNA reads TGTGCCAGCAGCGGAGGCATGGGGTCGGACGGTGGCACTGAAGCTTTCTTT. Translated, it gives CASSGGMGSDGGTEAFF. The full variable domain, in which reference TRBV7-9 and TRBJ1-1 provide the parts outside the CDR3, is DTGVSQNPRHKITKRGQNVTFRCDPISEHNRLYWYRQTLGQGPEFLTYFQNEAQLEKSRLLSDRFSAERPKGSFSTLEIQRTEQGDSAMYLCASSGGMGSDGGTEAFFGQGTRLTVV.

The chain has TRBV27 and TRBJ2-7, with TRBD1 as a possible D gene (6 bases). The CDR3 totals 13 residues. Between the trimmed V and J ends, which lost 8 bases and 2 bases, there was a span of 13 bases. The germline V gene encodes CDR1 MNHEY and CDR2 SMNVEV (reference sequence). CDR3: CASALQGAYEQYF. The CDR3 nucleotides read TGTGCCAGCGCCCTACAGGGAGCCTACGAGCAGTACTTC.

This clone has more than one count but fewer than ten. V usage is TRBV2 and J usage is TRBJ2-3; D might be TRBD1 (6 bases). CDR3 length: 15 residues. The germline V gene encodes CDR1 SNHLY and CDR2 FYNNEI. Trimming pared 3 bases from V and 8 bases from J, leaving 18 bases between. The CDR3 DNA sequence: TGTGCCAGCAGTGAGACGATGACAGGTGCTGGTACGCAGTATTTT. Translated: CASSETMTGAGTQYF.

The J gene is TRBJ2-2, the V gene TRBV7-9; 7 nucleotides agree with TRBD2. V lost 1 base, J lost 4 bases, and 9 bases stayed unmatched. The CDR3 is made up of 17 amino acids. CDR1 is SEHNR and CDR2 is FQNEAQ in the germline V gene (reference sequence). CDR3 protein: CASSLVGGRAPTGELFF. The CDR3, as DNA: TGTGCCAGCAGCTTAGTCGGAGGGAGGGCCCCCACCGGGGAGCTGTTTTTT. Full variable domain (missing parts from reference TRBV7-9 and TRBJ2-2): DTGVSQNPRHKITKRGQNVTFRCDPISEHNRLYWYRQTLGQGPEFLTYFQNEAQLEKSRLLSDRFSAERPKGSFSTLEIQRTEQGDSAMYLCASSLVGGRAPTGELFFGEGSRLTVL.

The rearrangement links TRBV7-3 to TRBJ2-2; possible D gene TRBD1, 5 bases. Trimming removed 3 bases from V and 5 bases from J, with 10 bases in between. Germline V CDR1 and CDR2: SGHTA, FQGTGA. This CDR3 has 14 residues. Here the CDR3 reads CASSLGQATGELFF. The CDR3 DNA reads TGTGCCAGCAGCTTGGGGCAAGCTACCGGGGAGCTGTTTTTT. Supplemented by reference TRBV7-3 and TRBJ2-2, the full variable domain reads GAGVSQTPSNKVTEKGKYVELRCDPISGHTALYWYRQSLGQGPEFLIYFQGTGAADDSGLPNDRFFAVRPEGSVSTLKIQRTERGDSAVYLCASSLGQATGELFFGEGSRLTVL.

This chain uses TRBV25-1 with TRBJ1-1; D is possibly TRBD1 (5 bases). Germline loops: CDR1 MGHDK, CDR2 SYGVNS. V lost 5 bases and J 7 bases, leaving 17 bases between the germline ends. The CDR3 contains 14 residues. CDR3 in DNA: TGTGCCAGCAGTCAACAGGAGACAGCAAATGAAGCTTTCTTT. It translates to CASSQQETANEAFF.

This clone was seen only once. This chain connects TRBV19 to TRBJ1-4; D is possibly TRBD1 (6 bases). Trimming shortened V by 7 bases and J by 6 bases, and 15 bases separated the two germline ends. Looked up from germline, CDR1 is LNHDA and CDR2 is SQIVND (reference sequence). The length of the CDR3 is 14 residues. DNA of the CDR3: TGTGCCAGTAACAGCGGCAGGGGAGATGAAAAACTGTTTTTT. This gives the protein CASNSGRGDEKLFF.

This clone has more than one count but fewer than ten. This sequence joins TRBV5-1 and TRBJ1-1; perhaps TRBD1 as D (5 bases). Germline lookup yields CDR1 SGHRS and CDR2 YFSETQ. The CDR3 is 15 residues long. The germline V and J ends were trimmed by 3 bases and 0 bases, with 12 bases remaining between them. CDR3 loop: CASSSFTGLNTEAFF. CDR3 nucleotide sequence: TGCGCCAGCAGCTCGTTTACAGGCCTGAACACTGAAGCTTTCTTT.

The J gene is TRBJ2-1, the V gene TRBV5-6; 7 bases line up with TRBD2. The V gene end was trimmed by 4 bases and the J gene end by 8 bases; junction bases not matched to a gene: 15. This CDR3 region has 16 residues. Germline lookup yields CDR1 SGHDT and CDR2 YYEEEE. DNA for the CDR3: TGTGCCAGCAGCCCGACCGGCCGGGAGGTCATGTATGAGCAGTTCTTC. Amino acid sequence: CASSPTGREVMYEQFF. The variable domain in full, completed from reference TRBV5-6 and TRBJ2-1, reads DAGVTQSPTHLIKTRGQQVTLRCSPKSGHDTVSWYQQALGQGPQFIFQYYEEEERQRGNFPDRFSGHQFPNYSSELNVNALLLGDSALYLCASSPTGREVMYEQFFGPGTRLTVL.

This clone was found a few times. The V call is TRBV15, the J call TRBJ1-4; 8 nucleotides align to TRBD1. Losses at the gene ends were 1 base for V and 4 bases for J; bases not matched to a gene: 2. The germline V gene has CDR1 LNHNV and CDR2 YYDKDF (reference sequence). This CDR3 spans 15 amino acids. CDR3 protein: CATSRGDRLNEKLFF. The CDR3 region has the DNA TGTGCCACCAGCAGAGGGGACAGGCTTAATGAAAAACTGTTTTTT.

The V gene is TRBV7-6, the J gene TRBJ2-1; 10 bases fit TRBD2. The germline gives CDR1 SGHVS, CDR2 FNYEAQ. CDR3 length: 16 amino acids. V dropped 1 base and J dropped 6; count of bases not matched to a gene: 6. CDR3 coding DNA: TGTGCCAGCAGCTTAGGACTAGCGGGCGGACCCAATGAGCAGTTCTTC. Translation: CASSLGLAGGPNEQFF.

The CDR3 here is CASSLRREADTQYF. The CDR3 DNA reads TGTGCCAGCAGCTTGCGGCGGGAGGCAGATACGCAGTATTTT. This chain uses TRBV5-4 with TRBJ2-3, with 8 bases lining up with TRBD2. Per the germline V gene, CDR1 is SGHNT and CDR2 is YYREEE (reference sequence). V dropped 1 base and J dropped 4; count of bases not matched to a gene: 2. The CDR3 sequence is 14 residues long.

The V call is TRBV7-9, the J call TRBJ1-1; the match to TRBD1 covers 12 bases. The CDR3 loop spans 14 amino acids. In germline, CDR1 is SEHNR, CDR2 FQNEAQ (reference sequence). The V segment lost 6 bases and the J segment 6 bases; nucleotides outside the gene matches: 5. The CDR3 is CASRAGQGAPEAFF. The CDR3 nucleotides read TGTGCCAGCAGAGCGGGACAGGGGGCTCCTGAAGCTTTCTTT.

The chain is built from TRBV7-9 and TRBJ2-3, with TRBD2 matching over 7 bases. The V segment lost 8 bases and the J segment 6 bases; nucleotides outside the gene matches: 8. The CDR3 contains 13 residues. Germline V gene lookup returns CDR1 SEHNR and CDR2 FQNEAQ (reference sequence). CDR3 region: CASRRESTDTQYF. The DNA for the CDR3 is TGTGCCAGCCGGCGGGAGTCAACCGATACGCAGTATTTT.

The chain couples TRBV4-2 to TRBJ2-7, with 8 bases fitting TRBD1. This CDR3 comprises 14 residues. Looked up from germline, CDR1 is LGHNA and CDR2 is YNFKEQ. V shed 4 bases and J 5 bases; nucleotides not matched to a gene: 7. Written as DNA, the CDR3 is TGTGCCAGCAGCCCCGGACAGGGAAGGCACGAGCAGTACTTC. Translated: CASSPGQGRHEQYF.

This chain links TRBV7-3 with TRBJ2-6, with D tentatively TRBD2 (5 bases). Germline CDR1 reads SGHTA; CDR2 reads FQGTGA. The germline V and J ends were trimmed by 3 bases and 0 bases, with 6 bases remaining between them. This CDR3 comprises 15 residues. CDR3 nucleotides: TGTGCCAGCAGCTTCGGGATCTCTGGGGCCAACGTCCTGACTTTC. Translated: CASSFGISGANVLTF.

This chain links TRBV27 with TRBJ1-1, with 8 bases lining up with TRBD1. The CDR3 sequence is 15 residues long. Germline CDR1 reads MNHEY; CDR2 reads SMNVEV (reference sequence). Trimming removed 5 bases from V and 3 bases from J; junction bases left unmatched: 8. In DNA, the CDR3 is TGTGCCAGCAGTCCCGACAGGGGATCGGACACTGAAGCTTTCTTT. Translated: CASSPDRGSDTEAFF.

The chain combines TRBV5-1 with TRBJ1-5; D may be TRBD1 (5 bases). Trimming cost V 0 bases and J 0 bases, with 7 bases left between them. The CDR3 totals 15 residues. From germline, CDR1 is SGHRS and CDR2 YFSETQ. CDR3 loop: CASSLAGLSNQPQHF. In DNA form, the CDR3 reads TGCGCCAGCAGCTTGGCAGGGCTTAGCAATCAGCCCCAGCATTTT.

This clone has a single count. The chain recombines TRBV27 with TRBJ2-5, with D possibly matching TRBD1 (7 bases). The J call may be faulty, since TRBJ2-7 better matches the DNA end. The V gene's germline CDR1 is MNHEY and CDR2 SMNVEV (reference sequence). The CDR3 has 15 amino acids. In DNA form, the CDR3 reads TGTGCCAGCACCGCAGGGGGGACACCGCCCTACGAGCAGTACTTC. This sequence encodes CASTAGGTPPYEQYF.

The rearrangement links TRBV30 to TRBJ1-4; 12 positions agree with TRBD1. Germline lookup yields CDR1 GTSNPN and CDR2 SVGIG (reference sequence). This CDR3 has 13 residues. Trimming at V came to 5 bases and at J to 10 bases, leaving 5 bases not matched to a gene. This CDR3 reads CAWSGTGGTKLFF. The CDR3 bases are TGTGCCTGGTCCGGGACAGGGGGCACAAAACTGTTTTTT.

This clone has only a few counts. V is TRBV9 and J is TRBJ2-1; TRBD2 aligns across 16 bases. With 2 bases clipped from V and 4 bases from J, the junction kept 6 bases outside the gene matches. The CDR3 is made up of 18 amino acids. Germline V gene data show CDR1 as SGDLS and CDR2 as YYNGEE. The CDR3 DNA is TGTGCCAGCAGCGTTGGGGGGGGACTAGCGGGAGGGTACAATGAGCAGTTCTTC. Residues: CASSVGGGLAGGYNEQFF.

In its sample, this clone was seen once. The chain employs TRBV7-6 and TRBJ2-3; 7 bases map to TRBD2. V shed 11 bases and J 0 bases; nucleotides not matched to a gene: 14. Germline values: CDR1 SGHVS, CDR2 FNYEAQ. This CDR3 region has 16 residues. Written as DNA, the CDR3 is TGTGCCGGCAACCCAGTGAGCGGGGCTAGCACAGATACGCAGTATTTT. Encoded protein: CAGNPVSGASTDTQYF.

V is TRBV28 and J is TRBJ1-5; no firm D call. CDR1 and CDR2 (germline): MDHEN, SYDVKM. Between the trimmed V and J ends, which lost 9 bases and 12 bases, there was a span of 18 bases. The CDR3 extends over 12 amino acids. The CDR3: CASNTPLLGQHF. The CDR3 bases are TGTGCCAGTAACACCCCTCTTCTTGGCCAGCATTTT.

The chain is built from TRBV6-1 and TRBJ1-5; no definite D call. V lost 3 bases, J lost 6 bases, and 9 bases lay in between. The CDR3 runs 13 residues. From germline, CDR1 is MNHNS and CDR2 SASEGT. The CDR3 sequence: CASSDRLRQPQHF. The CDR3 DNA reads TGTGCCAGCAGTGACAGGCTGCGTCAGCCCCAGCATTTT.

The V gene is TRBV6-6, the J gene TRBJ2-7; a possible D gene is TRBD1 (5 bases). The CDR3 consists of 14 residues. Germline values: CDR1 MNHNY, CDR2 SVGAGI (reference sequence). V dropped 0 bases and J dropped 3 bases, with 9 bases sitting between them. This CDR3 is CASSYSTEYYEQYF. The DNA for the CDR3 is TGTGCCAGCAGTTACTCGACAGAATACTACGAGCAGTACTTC.

The rearrangement joins TRBV19 to TRBJ1-5, with 7 bases fitting TRBD1. CDR1 and CDR2 (germline): LNHDA, SQIVND (reference sequence). There are 17 residues in the CDR3. Germline trimming cut 3 bases from V and 2 bases from J; bases unmatched to any gene: 10. CDR3 sequence: CASSIVGTGVRNQPQHF. The CDR3 coding sequence is TGTGCCAGTAGTATCGTCGGCACAGGGGTACGCAATCAGCCCCAGCATTTT.

The J gene is TRBJ2-2, the V gene TRBV27; TRBD1 agrees at 10 bases. Trimming took 6 bases from V and 3 from J; bases not matched to a gene: 4. This CDR3 is 15 amino acids long. Germline values: CDR1 MNHEY, CDR2 SMNVEV (reference sequence). CDR3 in DNA: TGTGCCAGCAGGACGGGACAGGGGCACACCGGGGAGCTGTTTTTT. As protein: CASRTGQGHTGELFF.

The V gene is TRBV27, the J gene TRBJ2-1; 7 positions match TRBD2. Germline V CDR1 and CDR2: MNHEY, SMNVEV (reference sequence). This CDR3 region has 14 residues. Germline trimming cut 8 bases from V and 7 bases from J; bases unmatched to any gene: 11. CDR3 coding DNA: TGTGCCAGCCAGCGGGAATTTCGGGGAAATGAGCAGTTCTTC. Amino acids: CASQREFRGNEQFF.